Listed below are T cell receptor beta chains from one sample, sequenced in a study of regulatory T cells in long-lasting Graves disease. In TCRdb, the multiplex PCR reads were re-called with MiXCR into one record per CDR3 protein. In the table there are about 470,000 distinct CDR3 sequences, around 20% of which are singletons. Sequencing was performed on peripheral blood mononuclear cells (PBMCs), taken when the disease was refractory, from a patient treated with antithyroid drugs. All receptors derive from a female donor with Graves disease. Both conserved end residues are trimmed from each CDR3.

>TRBJ2-7|TRBV4-1
ASSGGQGAGTYEQY
>TRBJ1-2|TRBV29-1
SVEPGQELGYT
>TRBJ1-5|TRBV7-2
ASSLKLDRGRGQPQH
>TRBJ2-5|TRBV14
ASSHGAGRGETQY
>TRBJ2-7|TRBV4-1
TSSQEYNSYEQY
>TRBJ2-5|TRBV12-3/TRBV12-4
ASSLADREETQY
>TRBJ1-4|TRBV2
ASSAKTRGNEKLF
>TRBJ1-1|TRBV6-5
ASSSIQDTGGAF
>TRBJ1-5|TRBV30
AWSSRSGVPQH
>TRBJ1-1|TRBV19
ATREGTTEAF
>TRBJ2-7|TRBV29-1
SVNLRGSSYEQY
>TRBJ1-1|TRBV12-3/TRBV12-4
ASSFLQGGEAF
>TRBJ2-2|TRBV6-1
ASSQLNTGELF
>TRBJ1-2|TRBV28
ASSPGGQGDYGYT
>TRBJ1-1|TRBV11-2
ASSLDFTAEAF
>TRBJ2-6|TRBV27
ASTPLGLSSGANVLT
>TRBJ1-2|TRBV6-1
ASSPRLLEYGYT
>TRBJ1-4|TRBV5-4
ASSHRGGPELF
>TRBJ1-6|TRBV7-2
ASSLARRVNSPLH
>TRBJ1-5|TRBV7-9
ASSGGGEPQH
>TRBJ2-1|TRBV29-1
SVEDGGQGLGYEQF
>TRBJ1-1|TRBV20-1
SAIRQGSEAF
>TRBJ2-2|TRBV9
ASRQEGALAGELF
>TRBJ1-1|TRBV11-2
ASSLVWQSEAF
>TRBJ2-7|TRBV2
ASKLGGRHEQY
>TRBJ2-2|TRBV7-3
ASSFAQFPGLAGGELF
>TRBJ2-7|TRBV29-1
SALGRSYEQY
>TRBJ1-2|TRBV5-1
ASSLYDRGGDGYT
>TRBJ2-1|TRBV2
ASSKGILHEQF
>TRBJ1-1|TRBV20-1
SAAPRISPGAF
>TRBJ1-5|TRBV15
ATSRDRQGHQPQH
>TRBJ1-2|TRBV29-1
SVEDRRPGYDGYT
>TRBJ2-5|TRBV6-1
ASRDGGETQY
>TRBJ2-2|TRBV4-1
ASSLSTSLAGELF
>TRBJ2-3|TRBV6-5
ASSYHTSLRRGLDTQY
>TRBJ2-5|TRBV14
ASTKTGSGEETQY
>TRBJ2-7|TRBV7-3
ASSLFKTYEQY
>TRBJ1-1|TRBV28
ASSSPDGMTNTEAF
>TRBJ2-5|TRBV6-1
ASRNLQGPGQGTQY
>TRBJ2-7|TRBV15
ATSRDMERKHYEQY
>TRBJ2-1|TRBV5-1
ASSRQGGGFYNEQF
>TRBJ1-1|TRBV5-4
ASSLDAMNTEAF
>TRBJ1-6|TRBV28
ASRKLQGWSYNSPLH
>TRBJ1-1|TRBV19
ASRIDRGSEAF
>TRBJ1-2|TRBV3-1
ASSFIQGSGYT
>TRBJ2-5|TRBV30
AWQGVRARQETQY
>TRBJ1-6|TRBV20-1
SARAAGFNSPLH
>TRBJ2-7|TRBV11-2
ASRNLATSYEQY
>TRBJ2-6|TRBV5-1
ASSLDRAAGANVLT
>TRBJ2-7|TRBV19
ASSLRTGGWNEQY
>TRBJ1-1|TRBV5-1
ASSEGPWNTEAF
>TRBJ1-2|TRBV24-1
ATYDHSRGGGYT
>TRBJ2-2|TRBV20-1
SARERGYTGELF
>TRBJ2-7|TRBV4-1
ASSQDDGRAREQY
>TRBJ2-7|TRBV7-2
ASSSGLAGGPYEQY